Presented here are 25 T cell receptor beta chains from one specimen sequenced in a study of blood T cell repertoires in COVID-19. The repertoire was sequenced with immunoSEQ multiplex PCR; TCRdb's copy has only in-frame clones and lacks some. Of roughly 280,000 clones in the sample, 75% to 90% are singletons; the top ten hold roughly 1.8%. The specimen sequenced was peripheral blood. These receptors were obtained from a man aged 30 to 45 with active or convalescent COVID-19.

This chain joins TRBV5-6 and TRBJ2-7; 9 bases are shared with TRBD1. J lost 0 bases, V lost 0 bases, and 4 bases had no gene match. Looked up from germline, CDR1 is SGHDT and CDR2 is YYEEEE. The CDR3 covers 16 residues. The CDR3 region is CASSLGPGQGSYEQYF. CDR3 nucleotide sequence: TGTGCCAGCAGCTTGGGGCCGGGACAGGGCTCCTACGAGCAGTACTTC.

This chain links TRBV2 with TRBJ2-1; TRBD2 matches at 9 bases. J was trimmed by 4 bases and V by 4 bases; bases with no gene match: 8. The CDR3 consists of 16 residues. Germline assignment: CDR1 SNHLY and CDR2 FYNNEI. CDR3 nucleotide sequence: TGTGCCAGCAGTGTTACCCTAGCGGGGATATACAATGAGCAGTTCTTC. It is translated as CASSVTLAGIYNEQFF.

This rearrangement joins TRBV4-2 to TRBJ1-6, with D uncertain. This CDR3 spans 14 amino acids. Germline V lookup: CDR1 LGHNA, CDR2 YNFKEQ. The V gene lost 1 base and the J gene lost 10 bases, with 11 bases spanning the gap. As DNA, the CDR3 is TGTGCCAGCAGCCAAGGCGGGTCTGGGTCACCCCTCCACTTT. Protein product: CASSQGGSGSPLHF.

This clone has just a few counts. The chain has TRBV4-3 and TRBJ1-2; TRBD1 is a possible D gene (5 bases). Between the trimmed V and J ends, which lost 0 bases and 4 bases, there was a span of 9 bases. This CDR3 comprises 14 residues. Germline CDR1 reads LGHNA; CDR2 reads YSLEER. The CDR3 DNA follows: TGCGCCAGCAGCCAAGATCCCAGGGCCTATGGCTACACCTTC. Translated: CASSQDPRAYGYTF.

The CDR3 loop reads CASSLTGGYQPQHF. CDR3 DNA: TGTGCCAGCAGCCTCACAGGGGGCTATCAGCCCCAGCATTTT. V and J are TRBV11-2 and TRBJ1-5, with 9 bases identical to TRBD1. The CDR3 loop spans 14 amino acids. After removal of 5 bases from V and 5 bases from J, the junction contained 4 bases not matched to a gene. Germline V lookup: CDR1 SGHAT, CDR2 FQNNGV.

The chain uses TRBV5-1 and TRBJ2-7; TRBD1 aligns across 9 bases. CDR3 length equals 15 residues. V lost 6 bases to trimming and J lost 6 bases; unmatched junction nucleotides: 13. The germline CDR1 and CDR2 sequences are SGHRS and YFSETQ. The CDR3 DNA reads TGCGCCAGCACCAACTCCGGGACAGGGTGGGCCGAGCAGTACTTC. Encoded protein: CASTNSGTGWAEQYF.

The chain employs TRBV2 and TRBJ1-5, with TRBD1 matching 7 bases. This CDR3 is built from 14 residues. V lost 9 bases and J lost 3; bases outside the gene matches: 8. CDR1 is SNHLY, CDR2 FYNNEI, per germline. The CDR3 protein is CASYSGTDNQPQHF. The CDR3 bases are TGTGCCAGTTACTCAGGGACAGACAATCAGCCCCAGCATTTT.

The gene calls are TRBV27 and TRBJ1-5; a possible D gene is TRBD1 (5 bases). The V and J ends lost 5 bases and 1 base respectively, with 27 bases between them. This CDR3 contains 20 residues. Looked up from germline, CDR1 is MNHEY and CDR2 is SMNVEV (reference sequence). The CDR3 nucleotides read TGTGCCAGCAGTGTAAGAGCCCGTAGAAAGGGGCTCTTGAGCAATCAGCCCCAGCATTTT. This gives the protein CASSVRARRKGLLSNQPQHF.

This chain joins TRBV19 and TRBJ2-7, with 10 nucleotides matching TRBD1. In germline, CDR1 is LNHDA, CDR2 SQIVND (reference sequence). V lost 3 bases, J lost 3 bases, and 2 bases stayed unmatched. The CDR3 contains 14 residues. CDR3 DNA sequence: TGTGCCAGTAGTATGGGGGACAGGGGCTACGAGCAGTACTTC. Translation: CASSMGDRGYEQYF.

The V call is TRBV12-3 or TRBV12-4, the J call TRBJ1-5, with D unresolved. V was clipped by 7 bases and J by 0 bases, with 7 bases between them. There are 13 residues in the CDR3. The CDR3 loop reads CASNGDSNQPQHF. The CDR3 nucleotides are TGTGCCAGCAATGGAGATAGCAATCAGCCCCAGCATTTT.

This chain joins TRBV7-2 and TRBJ2-7, with 10 nucleotides matching TRBD1. Trimming cost V 3 bases and J 0 bases; bases outside gene matches: 8. The CDR3 is 17 amino acids. Per the germline V gene, CDR1 is SGHTA and CDR2 is FQGNSA. As DNA, the CDR3 is TGTGCCAGCAGCTTCCCGGGACAGGGGACGTTCTCCTACGAGCAGTACTTC. Translation: CASSFPGQGTFSYEQYF.

The chain recombines TRBV19 with TRBJ2-2, with D tentatively TRBD2 (7 bases). This CDR3 has 14 residues. V lost 4 bases and J 5 bases, leaving 11 bases between the germline ends. Germline V gene lookup returns CDR1 LNHDA and CDR2 SQIVND (reference sequence). The CDR3 region is CASSSGGFTGELFF. DNA of the CDR3: TGTGCCAGTAGTAGCGGGGGCTTTACCGGGGAGCTGTTTTTT.

This clone was found a few times. The J gene is TRBJ1-1, the V gene TRBV16; D is uncertain. Germline V lookup: CDR1 KGHSY, CDR2 FQNENV. The CDR3 runs to 14 residues. The ends were cut back, 4 bases at V and 2 bases at J, with 11 bases in the middle. The CDR3: CASSRRNSNTEAFF. CDR3 in DNA: TGTGCCAGCAGCCGGAGGAACAGCAACACTGAAGCTTTCTTT.

V gene TRBV7-8 combines with J gene TRBJ1-4; D may be TRBD1 (6 bases). Trimming shortened V by 2 bases and J by 10 bases, and 11 bases separated the two germline ends. The CDR3 has 13 residues. The germline CDR1 and CDR2 sequences are SGHVS and FQNEAQ. The CDR3 region is CASSLPLGGKLFF. The CDR3 nucleotides are TGTGCCAGCAGCTTACCCCTAGGGGGAAAACTGTTTTTT.

The CDR3, as DNA: TGTGCCAGCAGCCTTGGACAGCGGGAGCTGTTTTTT. It is translated as CASSLGQRELFF. The chain uses TRBV14 and TRBJ2-2, with D maybe TRBD1 (6 bases). Deletions cut 4 bases from V and 9 bases from J, with 9 bases between. The germline CDR1 and CDR2 sequences are SGHDN and FVKESK. This CDR3 region has 12 residues.

This chain uses TRBV11-3 with TRBJ2-1, with 12 bases matching TRBD2. The CDR3 runs 17 residues. Germline-derived CDR1 and CDR2 are SGHNT and YENEEA. Trimming took 5 bases from V and 5 from J; bases not matched to a gene: 10. The CDR3 spells CASSHRTSGAPNNEQFF. The CDR3 DNA reads as TGTGCCAGCAGCCACCGGACTAGCGGGGCCCCAAACAATGAGCAGTTCTTC.

This clone appeared a few times. CDR3 in DNA: TGTGCCAGCAGTCCACAGGGGGCTGGCTACACCTTC. It translates to CASSPQGAGYTF. The rearrangement links TRBV27 to TRBJ1-2; 9 positions match TRBD1. With V trimmed by 5 bases and J by 7 bases, 2 bases remained unmatched. CDR3 length equals 12 residues. In germline, CDR1 is MNHEY, CDR2 SMNVEV (reference sequence).

The rearrangement joins TRBV5-8 to TRBJ1-1, with 10 bases fitting TRBD1. The V segment lost 4 bases and the J segment 3 bases; nucleotides outside the gene matches: 12. CDR3 size: 17 residues. Germline CDR1 is SGHTS and CDR2 is YDEGEE. CDR3 sequence (DNA): TGTGCCAGCAGCCAAGACGGGACAGGGGTTAATGACACTGAAGCTTTCTTT. Its translation is CASSQDGTGVNDTEAFF. The full variable domain, rest sourced from reference TRBV5-8 and TRBJ1-1, is EAGVTQSPTHLIKTRGQQATLRCSPISGHTSVYWYQQALGLGLQFLLWYDEGEERNRGNFPPRFSGRQFPNYSSELNVNALELEDSALYLCASSQDGTGVNDTEAFFGQGTRLTVV.

CDR3 DNA: TGTGCCAGTAGTATGATTCAGGGAACTAATGAAAAACTGTTTTTT. Translation: CASSMIQGTNEKLFF. V and J are TRBV19 and TRBJ1-4, with TRBD1 as a possible D gene (5 bases). The germline V and J ends were trimmed by 3 bases and 1 base, with 9 bases remaining between them. From germline, CDR1 is LNHDA and CDR2 SQIVND (reference sequence). The CDR3 runs to 15 residues. The full variable domain, rest sourced from reference TRBV19 and TRBJ1-4, is DGGITQSPKYLFRKEGQNVTLSCEQNLNHDAMYWYRQDPGQGLRLIYYSQIVNDFQKGDIAEGYSVSREKKESFPLTVTSAQKNPTAFYLCASSMIQGTNEKLFFGSGTQLSVL.

The chain joins TRBV5-4 to TRBJ2-1, with D possibly being TRBD1 (6 bases). There are 16 residues in the CDR3. V lost 1 base, J lost 3 bases, and 14 bases lay in between. CDR1 SGHNT and CDR2 YYREEE come from the germline V gene (reference sequence). The CDR3 nucleotides read TGTGCCAGCAGCTTGTCAGGGGACCAGATCTACAATGAGCAGTTCTTC. This encodes CASSLSGDQIYNEQFF.

This sequence joins TRBV6-5 and TRBJ2-1; the D is unclear. Trimming took 10 bases from V and 0 from J, leaving 10 bases between them. Germline CDR1 MNHEY, CDR2 SVGAGI. The CDR3 contains 13 residues. This CDR3 reads CATARISYNEQFF. For the CDR3, the DNA is TGTGCCACCGCGCGGATCTCCTACAATGAGCAGTTCTTC.

The chain carries TRBV30 and TRBJ1-6; D possibly corresponds to TRBD1 (6 bases). This CDR3 is 14 amino acids long. Germline lookup yields CDR1 GTSNPN and CDR2 SVGIG (reference sequence). Between the trimmed V and J ends, which lost 3 bases and 10 bases, there was a span of 16 bases. The CDR3 here is CAWRITGLASPLHF. Here the CDR3 DNA reads TGTGCCTGGAGAATCACAGGGTTGGCCTCACCCCTCCACTTT.

CDR3 sequence: CASSTDRSNTEAFF. Written as DNA, the CDR3 is TGCGCCAGCAGTACGGACAGATCGAACACTGAAGCTTTCTTT. This chain joins TRBV10-1 and TRBJ1-1, with D perhaps TRBD1 (6 bases). In germline, CDR1 is WNHNN, CDR2 SYGVQD (reference sequence). V was cut by 5 bases and J by 1 base, with 11 bases left in between. This CDR3 region has 14 residues.

The chain couples TRBV10-2 to TRBJ2-2, with D perhaps matching TRBD2 (5 bases). The CDR3 has 15 amino acids. With 5 bases removed from V and 7 bases from J, the gap between germline ends came to 17 bases. In germline, CDR1 is WSHSY, CDR2 SAAADI. CDR3 nucleotides: TGCGCCAGCAGTCCCGGGGTCAGCTCTTACGGGGAGCTGTTTTTT. Translating gives CASSPGVSSYGELFF.

This chain links TRBV4-2 with TRBJ1-5; D unclear. This CDR3 contains 16 residues. Germline V gives CDR1 LGHNA, CDR2 YNFKEQ. V lost 0 bases to trimming and J lost 2 bases, with 11 bases between them. For the CDR3, the DNA is TGTGCCAGCAGCCAAGAGGGAGGAACGGGCAATCAGCCCCAGCATTTT. Amino acid sequence: CASSQEGGTGNQPQHF.